Shown below are 20 T cell receptor beta chains from a single sample sequenced in a study of T-cell memory formation after mild COVID-19. TCRdb recomputed calls from the 5' RACE reads with MiXCR, one row per CDR3 protein. The sample includes some 300,000 distinct CDR3 sequences, 20% to 25% of them seen just once. Sequencing was carried out using PBMCs or a T cell subset sorted from them (not recorded which). The receptors originated from a young man who had mild COVID-19 (a few samples of this study predate the infection). Cell type and time point are not known.

The chain employs TRBV28 and TRBJ1-1; D gene ambiguous. CDR1 and CDR2 from the germline V gene are MDHEN and SYDVKM. The ends were cut back, 5 bases at V and 1 base at J, with 14 bases in the middle. CDR3 size: 15 residues. CDR3 coding DNA: TGTGCCAGCAGTACCCCCCGGACGGAGAACACTGAAGCTTTCTTT. This gives the protein CASSTPRTENTEAFF.

This clonotype was seen a few times. A read error may be the cause here, since a much bigger clone is one base away. The gene calls are TRBV6-5 and TRBJ2-5; maybe TRBD2 (6 bases). The germline V and J ends were trimmed by 5 bases and 2 bases, with 9 bases remaining between them. CDR1 MNHEY and CDR2 SVGAGI come from the germline V gene. The CDR3 has 13 amino acids. The CDR3 loop is CASSRTIQETQYF. The CDR3 DNA follows: TGTGCCAGCAGTCGGACTATTCAAGAGACCCAGTACTTC.

This clonotype showed up just a few times. The chain combines TRBV4-1 with TRBJ1-5, with TRBD1 matching over 8 bases. CDR3 length: 18 amino acids. Germline V gene lookup returns CDR1 MGHRA and CDR2 YSYEKL. J gave up 0 bases and V 2 bases, and 9 bases lay outside the gene matches. CDR3 DNA sequence: TGCGCCAGCAGCCAACCTGGGACAGGCCTTATTAGCAATCAGCCCCAGCATTTT. The encoded protein is CASSQPGTGLISNQPQHF.

This rearrangement joins TRBV20-1 to TRBJ2-7, with D uncertain. Per germline, CDR1 DFQATT and CDR2 SNEGSKA (reference sequence). Trimming cost V 0 bases and J 0 bases, with 12 bases left between them. The CDR3 consists of 15 residues. The CDR3 nucleotides are TGCAGTGCTAGAGAGCTCCGGGTTAGCTCCTACGAGCAGTACTTC. Amino acid sequence: CSARELRVSSYEQYF.

This clonotype was observed at least ten times. The rearrangement uses TRBV4-1 and TRBJ2-3; 9 bases are a match to TRBD2. Germline V lookup: CDR1 MGHRA, CDR2 YSYEKL. V was clipped by 0 bases and J by 2 bases; unmatched bases: 6. The length of the CDR3 is 17 residues. The CDR3 sequence: CASSQDYTSGFTDTQYF. As DNA, the CDR3 is TGCGCCAGCAGCCAAGATTACACTAGCGGGTTCACAGATACGCAGTATTTT.

Only one count was recorded for this clonotype. V usage is TRBV9 and J usage is TRBJ2-2; tentatively, D is TRBD1 (6 bases). Germline loops: CDR1 SGDLS, CDR2 YYNGEE. With 6 bases removed from V and 4 bases from J, the gap between germline ends came to 10 bases. This CDR3 has 13 amino acids. The CDR3 loop is CASNRVGTGELFF. Written as DNA, the CDR3 is TGTGCCAGCAACAGGGTGGGCACCGGGGAGCTGTTTTTT. The complete variable domain, with remaining parts taken from reference TRBV9 and TRBJ2-2, reads DSGVTQTPKHLITATGQRVTLRCSPRSGDLSVYWYQQSLDQGLQFLIQYYNGEERAKGNILERFSAQQFPDLHSELNLSSLELGDSALYFCASNRVGTGELFFGEGSRLTVL.

The chain carries TRBV5-6 and TRBJ2-7; TRBD1 matches 7 bases. Per germline, CDR1 SGHDT and CDR2 YYEEEE. This CDR3 has 15 residues. The V segment lost 6 bases and the J segment 2 bases; nucleotides outside the gene matches: 11. The DNA for the CDR3 is TGTGCCAGCAAGCCCCGGGACAGCCTTCCCTACGAGCAGTACTTC. This gives the protein CASKPRDSLPYEQYF.

This chain links TRBV5-6 with TRBJ1-1; perhaps TRBD1 as D (5 bases). From germline, CDR1 is SGHDT and CDR2 YYEEEE. The CDR3 is 12 residues long. V was pared by 5 bases and J by 2 bases, with 7 bases between. This CDR3 reads CASRRGNTEAFF. The CDR3 coding sequence is TGTGCCAGCAGAAGGGGCAACACTGAAGCTTTCTTT.

The sample holds a few counts of this clonotype. V is TRBV2 and J is TRBJ2-3; 7 positions match TRBD1. The CDR3 covers 15 residues. Germline CDR1 SNHLY, CDR2 FYNNEI. V trimming: 2 bases; J trimming: 5 bases; junction bases outside the gene matches: 7. CDR3 DNA sequence: TGTGCCAGCAGTGAATCGTCTACAGGGGTAGATACGCAGTATTTT. Translation gives CASSESSTGVDTQYF.

CDR3 sequence reads: CASSYSKSGAYEQYV. CDR3 nucleotides: TGTGCCAGCAGTTACTCGAAATCGGGGGCGTACGAGCAGTACGTC. The chain is built from TRBV6-5 and TRBJ2-7, with D perhaps assigned TRBD1 or TRBD2 (6 bases each). The V end was cut by 0 bases, the J end by 4 bases, with 13 bases between. CDR1 MNHEY and CDR2 SVGAGI come from the germline V gene. The CDR3 is made up of 15 amino acids.

The rearrangement joins TRBV4-1 to TRBJ2-6; TRBD1 matches at 8 bases. V trimming: 4 bases; J trimming: 0 bases; junction bases outside the gene matches: 5. This CDR3 is 17 amino acids long. CDR1 is MGHRA, CDR2 YSYEKL, per germline. For the CDR3, the DNA is TGCGCCAGCAGCCTCGGACAGGGATACTCTGGGGCCAACGTCCTGACTTTC. It yields the protein CASSLGQGYSGANVLTF.

Only a few counts were recorded for this clonotype. The V and J genes are TRBV7-9 and TRBJ2-1; D is undetermined. This CDR3 has 12 residues. Germline-derived CDR1 and CDR2 are SEHNR and FQNEAQ (reference sequence). Trimming took 5 bases from V and 10 from J, leaving 12 bases between them. CDR3 residues: CASSLILGEQFF. Here the CDR3 DNA reads TGTGCCAGCAGCCTTATCCTGGGGGAGCAGTTCTTC. Full variable domain (outside the CDR3, taken from reference TRBV7-9 and TRBJ2-1): DTGVSQNPRHKITKRGQNVTFRCDPISEHNRLYWYRQTLGQGPEFLTYFQNEAQLEKSRLLSDRFSAERPKGSFSTLEIQRTEQGDSAMYLCASSLILGEQFFGPGTRLTVL.

This clonotype was detected only a few times. The chain has TRBV6-5 and TRBJ1-5; no clear D. V gave up 5 bases and J gave up 6 bases, with 11 bases separating them. The CDR3 is 13 residues long. Per germline, CDR1 MNHEY and CDR2 SVGAGI. CDR3 protein: CASSRHSGQPQHF. CDR3 nucleotide sequence: TGTGCCAGCAGTCGACACTCCGGTCAGCCCCAGCATTTT.

This clonotype was found once. The rearrangement joins TRBV29-1 to TRBJ2-2, with D perhaps TRBD2 (5 bases). Germline V gives CDR1 SQVTM, CDR2 ANQGSEA. The CDR3 length is 13 residues. The ends were cut back, 6 bases at V and 6 bases at J, with 14 bases in the middle. The CDR3, as DNA: TGCAGCGTAGTGCGCGCGGGCGCCGGGGAGCTGTTTTTT. Its protein is CSVVRAGAGELFF.

The rearrangement uses TRBV10-3 and TRBJ2-7; a weak D match, TRBD2 (6 bases). The length of the CDR3 is 14 residues. Trimming took 3 bases from V and 6 from J, leaving 15 bases between them. Germline V gene sequence: CDR1 ENHRY, CDR2 SYGVKD. CDR3 nucleotides: TGTGCCATCAGTGATGGGTACTCCGGGAGCGAGCAGTACGTC. Protein sequence: CAISDGYSGSEQYV.

This clonotype was recorded a few times. The chain couples TRBV29-1 to TRBJ1-2; D is undetermined. Per the germline V gene, CDR1 is SQVTM and CDR2 is ANQGSEA. Trimming left V 7 bases short and J 6 bases short, with 6 bases between. The CDR3 is 9 residues long. CDR3 bases: TGCAGCGCTGGGGATGGCTACACCTTC. The encoded protein is CSAGDGYTF.

This clonotype has a handful of counts. The rearrangement links TRBV7-2 to TRBJ2-7; weak D call: TRBD2 (5 bases). The CDR3 length is 14 residues. The V gene lost 4 bases and the J gene lost 2 bases, with 12 bases spanning the gap. The germline V gene has CDR1 SGHTA and CDR2 FQGNSA. The CDR3 loop reads CASSSASSPYEQYV. As DNA, the CDR3 is TGTGCCAGCAGCTCGGCTAGCTCCCCCTACGAGCAGTACGTC.

Comments on this clonotype: Relative to the germline gene, one junction end is altered; a read error may explain this. The gene calls are TRBV18 and TRBJ1-5; D is ambiguous. The CDR3 spans 16 residues. Germline V gives CDR1 KGHSH, CDR2 LQKENI. Here the CDR3 reads CASSLPFGIVNQPQHF. The CDR3 DNA reads as TGTGCCAGCTCACTCCCTTTCGGTATTGTAAATCAGCCACAGCATTTT.

This clonotype was picked up a small number of times. J is TRBJ2-5 and V is TRBV21-1; the D segment call TRBD2 is taken from the table without a DNA check. TRBV21-1 is a pseudogene segment. The CDR3 length is 12 residues. The CDR3 loop is CASSNLRETQYF. Here the CDR3 DNA reads TGTGCCAGCAGCAACCTCCGGGAGACCCAGTACTTC.

This clonotype showed up many times. The V gene is TRBV7-2, the J gene TRBJ2-2; 7 nucleotides match TRBD1. This CDR3 has 22 residues. Germline V lookup: CDR1 SGHTA, CDR2 FQGNSA. V was clipped by 3 bases and J by 0 bases; unmatched bases: 22. The CDR3 protein is CASSFTSRRQGRISTNTGELFF. CDR3 in DNA: TGTGCCAGCAGCTTTACCTCTCGTCGACAGGGCCGAATATCAACGAACACCGGGGAGCTGTTTTTT.